The 17 T cell receptor beta chains reported below all come from one sample, sequenced in a study of beta chain features in type 1 diabetes. cDNA synthesis used the whole RNA isolate, giving expressed TCRB sequences. The protocol was immunoSEQ multiplex PCR, while the TCRdb copy is restricted to in-frame clones and leaves out a portion. The sample yields 300,000 to 350,000 clones, under 8.5% seen once. The sequenced sample was central memory CD4+ T cells from blood. The receptors originated from a woman aged 18-29 years in good health.

V is TRBV19 and J is TRBJ2-3; D may correspond to TRBD1 or TRBD2 (5 bases each). The germline CDR1 and CDR2 sequences are LNHDA and SQIVND (reference sequence). Trimming took 6 bases from V and 2 from J, leaving 18 bases between them. This CDR3 contains 16 residues. The CDR3 is CASSNTLGTPTDTQYF. As DNA, the CDR3 is TGTGCCAGTAGCAATACTCTCGGGACCCCCACAGATACGCAGTATTTT.

This clone was recorded a few times. Other nucleotide sequences from this sample produce the same CDR3. The genes are TRBV9 and TRBJ2-3; a weak D match, TRBD1 (6 bases). CDR3 length equals 13 residues. Germline-derived CDR1 and CDR2 are SGDLS and YYNGEE. Between the trimmed V and J ends, which lost 2 bases and 5 bases, there was a span of 9 bases. CDR3 in amino acids: CASSVDSGDTQYF. CDR3 bases: TGTGCCAGCAGCGTGGACAGTGGAGATACGCAGTATTTT.

This clone was counted between two and nine times. Other DNA sequences within the sample encode an identical CDR3. The rearrangement links TRBV20-1 to TRBJ1-5; D remains ambiguous. Trimming cost V 2 bases and J 7 bases, with 6 bases left between them. The CDR3 covers 11 residues. Germline V gives CDR1 DFQATT, CDR2 SNEGSKA (reference sequence). CDR3 DNA sequence: TGCAGTGCTAGAAGAGGACAGCCCCAGCATTTT. Encoded protein: CSARRGQPQHF.

The genes are TRBV7-3 and TRBJ2-2; D uncertain. Germline V gives CDR1 SGHTA, CDR2 FQGTGA. The V end was cut by 1 base, the J end by 0 bases, with 9 bases between. The CDR3 has 16 residues. CDR3 DNA: TGTGCCAGCAGCTTAAATGCCGCCGCGAACACCGGGGAGCTGTTTTTT. Translation gives CASSLNAAANTGELFF.

This clone was counted many times. The chain is built from TRBV7-2 and TRBJ2-4; a weak D match, TRBD2 (5 bases). In germline, CDR1 is SGHTA, CDR2 FQGNSA. The ends were cut back, 9 bases at V and 1 base at J, with 10 bases in the middle. CDR3 length: 13 amino acids. CDR3 sequence (DNA): TGTGCCAGTGGAGGTGGCGCCAAAAACATTCAGTACTTC. The encoded protein is CASGGGAKNIQYF.

This clone was picked up a small number of times. The V call is TRBV28, the J call TRBJ2-3; TRBD1 is a possible D gene (6 bases). In germline, CDR1 is MDHEN, CDR2 SYDVKM. The V end was cut by 6 bases, the J end by 5 bases, with 18 bases between. This CDR3 is built from 15 residues. CDR3 bases: TGTGCCAGCAGCCGCCCAGGGGCGACCGGAGATACGCAGTATTTT. Translated: CASSRPGATGDTQYF.

This clone was counted a few times. This rearrangement joins TRBV7-3 to TRBJ2-5; 7 bases are shared with TRBD1. CDR3 length: 13 amino acids. V lost 4 bases, J lost 5 bases, and 4 bases stayed unmatched. Germline-derived CDR1 and CDR2 are SGHTA and FQGTGA. CDR3 in amino acids: CASSSDRAETQYF. CDR3 nucleotide sequence: TGTGCCAGCAGCTCAGACAGGGCTGAGACCCAGTACTTC.

CDR3 coding DNA: TGTGCCAGCAGCCAGCTACAGGTCGTTAACACCGGGGAGCTGTTTTTT. This gives the protein CASSQLQVVNTGELFF. The chain recombines TRBV4-2 with TRBJ2-2; a possible D gene is TRBD1 (5 bases). The germline V gene encodes CDR1 LGHNA and CDR2 YNFKEQ. The CDR3 is 16 amino acids. Deletions cut 3 bases from V and 2 bases from J, with 13 bases between.

This clone has a count of ten or more. The rearrangement uses TRBV2 and TRBJ2-5; D is unresolved. Germline-derived CDR1 and CDR2 are SNHLY and FYNNEI. The CDR3 covers 13 residues. The V end was cut by 7 bases, the J end by 2 bases, with 11 bases between. CDR3 protein: CASTRGRQETQYF. CDR3 bases: TGTGCCAGCACCAGAGGACGGCAAGAGACCCAGTACTTC.

The sample holds a few counts of this clone. The genes are TRBV9 and TRBJ2-7, with D uncertain. V lost 0 bases and J 0 bases, leaving 13 bases between the germline ends. The CDR3 length is 16 residues. The V gene's germline CDR1 is SGDLS and CDR2 YYNGEE. The CDR3 DNA sequence: TGTGCCAGCAGCGTAGGTCCGGACCTGAGCTCCTACGAGCAGTACTTC. Its protein is CASSVGPDLSSYEQYF.

This clone was found a few times. The chain is built from TRBV4-3 and TRBJ2-5; 9 nucleotides line up with TRBD1. Germline loops: CDR1 LGHNA, CDR2 YSLEER. The CDR3 totals 14 residues. V was clipped by 4 bases and J by 2 bases; unmatched bases: 2. The CDR3 spells CASSLGQGQETQYF. The CDR3 nucleotides read TGCGCCAGCAGCCTGGGACAGGGACAAGAGACCCAGTACTTC.

Comments on this clone: A much bigger clone sits one base away, suggesting this may be a read error. The rearrangement joins TRBV7-3 to TRBJ2-7; D uncertain. Looked up from germline, CDR1 is SGHTA and CDR2 is FQGTGA. V was shortened by 6 bases and J by 2 bases, with 8 bases between the two germline ends. The CDR3 spans 12 residues. DNA of the CDR3: TGTGCCAGCAGTGGGAATACCTACGAGCAGTACTTC. This gives the protein CASSGNTYEQYF.

The chain has TRBV2 and TRBJ2-2; D is uncertain. This CDR3 spans 12 amino acids. V was shortened by 6 bases and J by 5 bases, with 7 bases between the two germline ends. CDR1 SNHLY and CDR2 FYNNEI come from the germline V gene. The CDR3 nucleotides are TGTGCCAGCAGCCTAAGGACCGGGGAGCTGTTTTTT. Its protein is CASSLRTGELFF. Variable domain in full (rest from reference TRBV2 and TRBJ2-2): EPEVTQTPSHQVTQMGQEVILRCVPISNHLYFYWYRQILGQKVEFLVSFYNNEISEKSEIFDDQFSVERPDGSNFTLKIRSTKLEDSAMYFCASSLRTGELFFGEGSRLTVL.

The chain joins TRBV28 to TRBJ1-4; 9 bases are shared with TRBD1. There are 12 residues in the CDR3. Germline CDR1 reads MDHEN; CDR2 reads SYDVKM. The V gene end was trimmed by 4 bases and the J gene end by 12 bases; junction bases not matched to a gene: 3. CDR3 bases: TGTGCCAGCAGTTCCAACAGGGGGCAACTGTTTTTT. Protein sequence: CASSSNRGQLFF.

This clone was seen at least ten times. This same CDR3 is encoded by further DNA sequences in the sample. This chain joins TRBV28 and TRBJ2-3, with 9 nucleotides matching TRBD1. Germline-derived CDR1 and CDR2 are MDHEN and SYDVKM. Trimming at V came to 6 bases and at J to 9 bases, leaving 4 bases not matched to a gene. The CDR3 length is 12 residues. The DNA for the CDR3 is TGTGCCAGCAGCCCCGGACAGGGGACGCAGTATTTT. Its protein is CASSPGQGTQYF.

The V and J genes are TRBV19 and TRBJ2-5, with 11 bases fitting TRBD2. Germline V gene lookup returns CDR1 LNHDA and CDR2 SQIVND (reference sequence). Trimming at V came to 4 bases and at J to 2 bases, leaving 3 bases not matched to a gene. The CDR3 runs to 15 residues. This chain's CDR3 is CASSRLAGRQETQYF. CDR3 sequence (DNA): TGTGCCAGTAGTAGACTAGCGGGACGACAAGAGACCCAGTACTTC.

A word on this clone: This specimen includes other DNA sequences encoding the same CDR3. CDR3 bases: TGCAGCGTTGAAGGGGGAACAGATACGCAGTATTTT. Translation: CSVEGGTDTQYF. V gene TRBV29-1 combines with J gene TRBJ2-3; D unresolved. Germline CDR1 is SQVTM and CDR2 is ANQGSEA. Between the trimmed V and J ends, which lost 1 base and 3 bases, there was a span of 5 bases. There are 12 residues in the CDR3.